This note documents a single T cell receptor beta chain sequence. It has no known antigen specificity. Base qualities were left out, and no much larger clone turns up one base away. The CDR3 regions of human TCRbeta chains were analyzed by immunosequencing. The paper's data handling went like this. TCRs in the repertoires were compared against a reference library of SARS-CoV-2-specific TCRs that had been generated with the MIRA antigen-specificity platform. Breadth was defined as the fraction of unique TCRs that were SARS-CoV-2-associated. Depth was defined as the fraction of total T cells that were SARS-CoV-2-associated. Using the MIRA data, each spike-specific TCR was assigned both to the spike region to which the TCR was reactive and to a CD4 or CD8 class. Log10-transformed breadth and depth values were compared by one-way ANOVA with Sidak's multiple comparisons tests. TCRdb re-hosts the immuneACCESS table, in-frame sequences only. Its copies lack some clones; in the studies checked, an unresolved V gene accounts for under half of them, and the cause for the rest is not known. Clone size and the V and J calls come from that table; the DNA yielded D and trimming. The sample table records 90,000 to 130,000 clones; about 92% of these occur just once. The biggest ten clones account for over 3% of the sample.

Read against the paper, the sample's time point label means: baseline before first vaccination. In the paper's terms, the treatment or condition label means: meningococcal conjugate vaccine given as trial control. Vaccinee samples came from UK trials COV001 and COV002, including a single-blind randomized controlled phase 2/3 trial of AZD1222 (ChAdOx1 nCoV-19) in healthy adults. For TCRbeta chain sequencing, PBMC samples were collected from trial participants at day 0 and at day 28 after the second dose. The data derive from a study of T cell responses to AZD1222 COVID-19 vaccine (TCRdb year 2021). Notes on the research overall: A total of 230 to 250 trial participants underwent TCR sequencing, of whom under 220 had received two doses of AZD1222 and 26 had received two doses of the MenACWY control vaccine. Trial participants were enrolled by age into 18-55, 56-69 and 70-plus year subgroups, with around 150, 28 and 57 TCR-sequenced participants respectively.

Results the study describes overall, beyond this receptor: After two AZD1222 doses, both the breadth and the depth of spike-specific TCRs were significantly higher than at day 0 and than in MenACWY recipients. No day 14 peak-response samples were available, so repertoires were characterized only after the peak T cell response. Conclusions about previously exposed vaccinees were limited because only six AZD1222 recipients were SARS-CoV-2 seropositive at baseline. Vaccine-associated CD4 TCRs spanned the whole spike protein, with dominant responses in regions 160-218 and 743-854. Epitopes outside the regions mutated in the B.1.351 and B.1.1.7 variants were reportedly recognized by nearly half of the unique spike-specific TCRs. Participants were mostly white British, with more females than males. The authors suggested clonal diversity may have been underestimated. The 56-69-year group was small, and its depth increase did not reach significance, likely because of low power.

The germline ends are 13 bases apart after V is trimmed by 3 bases and J by 0 bases. CDR1 and CDR2 are drawn from the germline V gene: SGHDT, YYEEEE. Its CDR3 holds 17 amino acids, cysteine through phenylalanine. This entry keeps only the CDR3 DNA: 51 bases, framed from base 1. This sequence originates from an adult in good health. Sequenced material: peripheral blood, taken on day 0 of MenACWY control vaccination. This receptor chain uses TRBV5-6 and TRBJ2-6; the D gene is possibly TRBD1, with 6 bases matching. This receptor has the CDR3 CASSSEQGSSGANVLTF. The DNA sequence reads TGTGCCAGCAGCTCCGAGCAGGGGAGCTCTGGGGCCAACGTCCTGACTTTC.